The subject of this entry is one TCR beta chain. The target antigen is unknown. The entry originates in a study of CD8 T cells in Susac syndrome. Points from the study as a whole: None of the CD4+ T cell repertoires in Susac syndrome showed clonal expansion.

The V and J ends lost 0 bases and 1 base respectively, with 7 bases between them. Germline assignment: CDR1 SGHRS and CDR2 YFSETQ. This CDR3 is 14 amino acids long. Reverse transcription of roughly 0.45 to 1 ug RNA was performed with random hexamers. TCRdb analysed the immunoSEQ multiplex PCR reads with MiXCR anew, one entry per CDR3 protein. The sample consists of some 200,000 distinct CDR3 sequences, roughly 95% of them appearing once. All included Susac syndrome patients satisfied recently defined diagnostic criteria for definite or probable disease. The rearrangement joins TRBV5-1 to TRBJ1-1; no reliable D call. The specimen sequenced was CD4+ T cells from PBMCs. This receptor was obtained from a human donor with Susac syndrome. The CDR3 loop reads CASSLVSWNTEAFF. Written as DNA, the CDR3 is TGCGCCAGCAGCTTGGTCAGCTGGAACACTGAAGCTTTCTTT. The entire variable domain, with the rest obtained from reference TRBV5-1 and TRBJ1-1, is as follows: KAGVTQTPRYLIKTRGQQVTLSCSPISGHRSVSWYQQTPGQGLQFLFEYFSETQRNKGNFPGRFSGRQFSNSRSEMNVSTLELGDSALYLCASSLVSWNTEAFFGQGTRLTVV.